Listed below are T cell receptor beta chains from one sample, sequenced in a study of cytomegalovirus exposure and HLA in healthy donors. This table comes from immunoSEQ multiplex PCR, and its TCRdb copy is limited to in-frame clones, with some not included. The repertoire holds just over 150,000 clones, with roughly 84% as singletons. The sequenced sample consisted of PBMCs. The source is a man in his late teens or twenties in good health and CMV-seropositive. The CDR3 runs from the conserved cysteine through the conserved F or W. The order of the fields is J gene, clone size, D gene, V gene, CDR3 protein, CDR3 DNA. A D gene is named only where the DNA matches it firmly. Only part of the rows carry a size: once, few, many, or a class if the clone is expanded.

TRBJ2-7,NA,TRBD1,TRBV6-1,CASSARDRRSSYEQYF,TGTGCCAGCAGTGCGAGGGACAGGCGAAGCTCCTACGAGCAGTACTTC
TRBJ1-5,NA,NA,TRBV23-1,CASSQRRTAQPQHF,TGCGCCAGCAGTCAAAGGAGGACAGCTCAGCCCCAGCATTTT
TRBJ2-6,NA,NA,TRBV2,CASRGQGNGANVLTF,TGTGCCAGCAGGGGCCAGGGGAATGGGGCCAACGTCCTGACTTTC
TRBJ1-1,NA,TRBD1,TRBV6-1,CASSEDVTGSSEAFF,TGTGCCAGCAGTGAAGACGTGACAGGGTCATCAGAAGCTTTCTTT
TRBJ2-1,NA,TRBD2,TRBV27,CASSQLAGVYNEQFF,TGTGCCAGCAGTCAGCTAGCGGGGGTCTACAATGAGCAGTTCTTC
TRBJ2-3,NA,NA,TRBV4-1,CASSQDWARVGTDTQYF,TGCGCCAGCAGCCAAGATTGGGCCAGGGTTGGGACAGATACGCAGTATTTT
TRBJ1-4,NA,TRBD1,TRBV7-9,CASSETGGYGNEKLFF,TGTGCCAGCAGCGAGACAGGGGGCTACGGTAATGAAAAACTGTTTTTT
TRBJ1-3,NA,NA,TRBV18,CASSPPSSSGGNTIYF,TGTGCCAGCTCTCCCCCTTCTAGTTCCGGTGGAAACACCATATATTTT
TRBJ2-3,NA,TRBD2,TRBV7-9,CASSLSASGGVDTQYF,TGTGCCAGCAGCTTATCGGCTAGCGGGGGAGTGGATACGCAGTATTTT
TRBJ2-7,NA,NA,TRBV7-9,CASKNGGDEQYF,TGTGCCAGCAAAAACGGAGGGGACGAGCAGTACTTC
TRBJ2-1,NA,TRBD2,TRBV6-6,CASSQKSSGNNEQFF,TGTGCCAGCAGTCAAAAGTCTAGCGGAAACAATGAGCAGTTCTTC
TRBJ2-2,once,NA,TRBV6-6,CASSPLNTGELFF,TGTGCCAGCAGTCCACTGAACACCGGGGAGCTGTTTTTT
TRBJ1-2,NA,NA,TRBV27,CASRSGDYGYTF,TGTGCCAGCAGGTCAGGGGACTATGGCTACACCTTC
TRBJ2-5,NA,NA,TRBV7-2,CASSPQGPETQYF,TGTGCCAGCAGCCCCCAGGGGCCAGAGACCCAGTACTTC
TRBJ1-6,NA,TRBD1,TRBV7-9,CASSLSSGGNSPLHF,TGTGCCAGCAGCTTATCCTCAGGGGGCAATTCACCCCTCCACTTT
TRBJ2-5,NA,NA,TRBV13,CASSLRRGSGETQYF,TGTGCCAGCAGCCTGCGTCGAGGGTCCGGAGAGACCCAGTACTTC
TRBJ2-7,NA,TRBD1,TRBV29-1,CSVDDPDRGNEQYF,TGCAGCGTTGATGACCCGGACAGGGGAAACGAGCAGTACTTC
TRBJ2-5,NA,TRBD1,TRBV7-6,CASSPAPDRGRETQYF,TGTGCCAGCAGCCCCGCCCCGGACAGGGGGCGAGAGACCCAGTACTTC
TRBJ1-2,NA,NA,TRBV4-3,CASSPVILGGYTF,TGCGCCAGCAGCCCAGTGATCCTCGGGGGCTACACCTTC
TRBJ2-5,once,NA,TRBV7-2,CASTPPSQPETQYF,TGTGCCAGCACCCCCCCCTCACAGCCGGAGACCCAGTACTTC
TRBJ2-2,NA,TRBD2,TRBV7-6,CASSTGLVVGVNTGELFF,TGTGCCAGCAGCACGGGACTAGTGGTTGGGGTGAACACCGGGGAGCTGTTTTTT
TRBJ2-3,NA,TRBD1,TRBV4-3,CASSLTTQGVRDTQYF,TGCGCCAGCAGCCTTACTACTCAGGGGGTTCGAGATACGCAGTATTTT
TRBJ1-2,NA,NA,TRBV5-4,CASSAGGSQQNYGYTF,TGTGCCAGCAGCGCTGGAGGCAGTCAGCAGAACTATGGCTACACCTTC
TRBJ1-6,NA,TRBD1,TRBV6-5,CASSRPGTGKPLHF,TGTGCCAGCAGTCGTCCCGGGACAGGGAAGCCCCTCCACTTT
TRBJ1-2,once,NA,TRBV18,CASSPSQGNYGYTF,TGTGCCAGCTCACCGTCCCAGGGGAACTATGGCTACACCTTC
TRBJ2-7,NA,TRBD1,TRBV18,CASSLMTGGTSYEQYF,TGTGCCAGCTCACTTATGACAGGGGGGACCTCCTACGAGCAGTACTTC
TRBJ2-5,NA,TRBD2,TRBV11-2,CASSLGLAGGPGETQYF,TGTGCCAGCAGCTTAGGACTAGCGGGGGGGCCCGGAGAGACCCAGTACTTC
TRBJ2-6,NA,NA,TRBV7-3,CASSLTAEGPTYGANVLTF,TGTGCCAGCAGCTTAACGGCGGAGGGCCCAACTTATGGGGCCAACGTCCTGACTTTC
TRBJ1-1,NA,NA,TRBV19,CASSINTVGSEAFF,TGTGCCAGTAGTATAAATACCGTCGGGTCTGAAGCTTTCTTT
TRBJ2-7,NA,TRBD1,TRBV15,CATSPRTGGWSYEQYF,TGTGCCACCAGCCCCCGAACAGGGGGGTGGTCCTACGAGCAGTACTTC